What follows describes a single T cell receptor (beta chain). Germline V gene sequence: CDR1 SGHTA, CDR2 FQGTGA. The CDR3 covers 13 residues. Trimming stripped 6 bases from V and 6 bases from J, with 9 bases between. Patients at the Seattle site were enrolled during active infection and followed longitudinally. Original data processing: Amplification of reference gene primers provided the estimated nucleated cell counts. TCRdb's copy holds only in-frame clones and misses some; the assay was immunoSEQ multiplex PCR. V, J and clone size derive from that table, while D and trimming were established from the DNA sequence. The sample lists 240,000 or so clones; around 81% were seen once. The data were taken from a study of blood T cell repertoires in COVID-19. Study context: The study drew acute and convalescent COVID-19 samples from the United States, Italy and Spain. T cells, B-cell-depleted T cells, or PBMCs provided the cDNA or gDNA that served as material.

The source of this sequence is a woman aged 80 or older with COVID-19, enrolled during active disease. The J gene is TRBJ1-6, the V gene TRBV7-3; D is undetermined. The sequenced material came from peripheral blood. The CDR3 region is CASSSTPNSPLHF. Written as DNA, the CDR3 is TGTGCCAGCAGTTCCACTCCTAATTCACCCCTCCACTTT.